The 23 T cell receptor beta chains in this list originate from one sample, sequenced in a study of early T cells in non-severe SARS-CoV-2 infection. TCRdb reprocessed the 5' RACE reads via MiXCR and lists one record per CDR3 protein. The table shows 40,000 to 60,000 distinct CDR3 sequences, with approximately 4.1% occurring only once. Sequencing was performed on whole blood. The receptors originated from an adult who was a healthcare worker with PCR-confirmed SARS-CoV-2 infection or an uninfected control (not recorded which).

This clonotype has just a few counts. The chain employs TRBV13 and TRBJ2-5; no reliable D call. Trimming shortened V by 1 base and J by 4 bases, and 1 base separated the two germline ends. Germline loops: CDR1 PRHDT, CDR2 FYEKMQ (reference sequence). The CDR3 covers 11 residues. The CDR3 region has the DNA TGTGCCAGCAGCTTAGTAGAGACCCAGTACTTC. Translation gives CASSLVETQYF.

This clonotype was seen more than once but under ten times. J is TRBJ2-3 and V is TRBV7-2, with D hard to call. Trimming shortened V by 4 bases and J by 8 bases, and 10 bases separated the two germline ends. The germline CDR1 and CDR2 sequences are SGHTA and FQGNSA. This CDR3 has 12 residues. This CDR3 reads CASSSLSVTQYF. CDR3 nucleotide sequence: TGTGCCAGCAGCTCCCTTTCAGTTACGCAGTATTTT.

The rearrangement uses TRBV5-4 and TRBJ2-2; 9 nucleotides align to TRBD2. Germline V gene sequence: CDR1 SGHNT, CDR2 YYREEE (reference sequence). The CDR3 has 16 residues. Unmatched junction bases numbered 13, after V lost 6 bases and J lost 7 bases. CDR3: CASTPSGGGAIGELFF. In DNA, the CDR3 is TGTGCCAGCACCCCATCAGGCGGGGGGGCGATCGGGGAGCTGTTTTTT.

This clonotype was observed a few times. The chain links TRBV3-1 to TRBJ1-5; possible D gene TRBD1, 6 bases. The CDR3 spans 14 residues. Trimming took 6 bases from V and 7 from J, leaving 16 bases between them. The V gene's germline CDR1 is LGHDT and CDR2 YNNKEL (reference sequence). CDR3 sequence: CASSLRGGGQPQHF. The CDR3 nucleotides are TGTGCCAGCAGTCTCAGAGGGGGAGGCCAGCCCCAGCATTTT.

This clonotype was recorded many times. The chain carries TRBV7-6 and TRBJ2-2; D is undetermined. CDR1 SGHVS and CDR2 FNYEAQ come from the germline V gene. Deletions cut 4 bases from V and 1 base from J, with 7 bases between. The CDR3 extends over 14 amino acids. The CDR3 loop is CASSSDWNTGELFF. The CDR3 DNA is TGTGCCAGCAGCTCTGACTGGAACACCGGGGAGCTGTTTTTT.

Ten or more counts support this clonotype. The chain couples TRBV11-2 to TRBJ2-1, with 10 positions matching TRBD2. V lost 5 bases and J lost 8; bases outside the gene matches: 15. This CDR3 contains 17 residues. CDR1 is SGHAT, CDR2 FQNNGV, per germline. CDR3 sequence reads: CASSLSWGAGGSDEQFF. The DNA for the CDR3 is TGTGCCAGCAGCCTTAGTTGGGGAGCGGGAGGGTCGGATGAGCAGTTCTTC.

This clonotype was seen ten or more times. The rearrangement links TRBV5-4 to TRBJ2-7; TRBD2 aligns across 8 bases. J lost 5 bases, V lost 4 bases, and 8 bases had no gene match. Germline V CDR1 and CDR2: SGHNT, YYREEE (reference sequence). The CDR3 contains 14 residues. CDR3 amino acids: CASSPGGARHEQYF. In DNA form, the CDR3 reads TGTGCCAGCAGCCCGGGGGGGGCTCGCCACGAGCAGTACTTC.

This clonotype was seen a few times. The V call is TRBV30, the J call TRBJ1-3, with 10 bases fitting TRBD1. Germline CDR1 GTSNPN, CDR2 SVGIG (reference sequence). The CDR3 is 17 amino acids. Trimming cost V 4 bases and J 0 bases; bases outside gene matches: 9. The CDR3 spells CAWTWDRGPSSGNTIYF. The CDR3 nucleotides are TGTGCCTGGACTTGGGACAGGGGTCCTAGCTCTGGAAACACCATATATTTT. Full variable domain (remainder filled in from reference TRBV30 and TRBJ1-3): SQTIHQWPATLVQPVGSPLSLECTVEGTSNPNLYWYRQAAGRGLQLLFYSVGIGQISSEVPQNLSASRPQDRQFILSSKKLLLSDSGFYLCAWTWDRGPSSGNTIYFGEGSWLTVV.

This clonotype was recorded many times. The rearrangement links TRBV7-2 to TRBJ2-5, with D uncertain. V was cut by 5 bases and J by 0 bases, with 7 bases left in between. The CDR3 has 13 residues. Germline V gene lookup returns CDR1 SGHTA and CDR2 FQGNSA. The chain's CDR3 is CASSLPNQETQYF. In nucleotides, the CDR3 is TGTGCCAGCAGCCTCCCGAACCAAGAGACCCAGTACTTC. Together with reference TRBV7-2 and TRBJ2-5, the CDR3 gives the full variable domain: GAGVSQSPSNKVTEKGKDVELRCDPISGHTALYWYRQSLGQGLEFLIYFQGNSAPDKSGLPSDRFSAERTGGSVSTLTIQRTQQEDSAVYLCASSLPNQETQYFGPGTRLLVL.

The V and J genes are TRBV7-9 and TRBJ2-7; the D gene is possibly TRBD1 (6 bases). From germline, CDR1 is SEHNR and CDR2 FQNEAQ (reference sequence). This CDR3 region has 15 residues. The V gene lost 8 bases and the J gene lost 5 bases, with 22 bases spanning the gap. Here the CDR3 DNA reads TGTGCCAGCGCTGGGGACACCACCAAGCCTAACGAGCAGTACTTC. Amino acid sequence: CASAGDTTKPNEQYF.

The sample holds many counts of this clonotype. V and J are TRBV6-5 and TRBJ2-2; 7 nucleotides line up with TRBD1. This CDR3 contains 16 residues. Germline lookup yields CDR1 MNHEY and CDR2 SVGAGI. Trimming cost V 6 bases and J 2 bases; bases outside gene matches: 9. For the CDR3, the DNA is TGTGCCAGCAGACCTCCGGGACAGACCAACACCGGGGAGCTGTTTTTT. Translation gives CASRPPGQTNTGELFF.

The chain uses TRBV20-1 and TRBJ2-1; tentatively, D is TRBD2 (5 bases). This CDR3 comprises 15 residues. The V gene lost 7 bases and the J gene lost 0 bases, with 16 bases spanning the gap. From germline, CDR1 is DFQATT and CDR2 SNEGSKA (reference sequence). CDR3 amino acids: CSVSRTGSSYNEQFF. CDR3 bases: TGCAGTGTTAGCCGTACGGGGAGCTCCTACAATGAGCAGTTCTTC.

This clonotype was seen repeatedly, ten times or more. The chain combines TRBV27 with TRBJ2-1, with 10 positions matching TRBD1. The V segment lost 3 bases and the J segment 15 bases; nucleotides outside the gene matches: 8. CDR3 length: 13 residues. Germline lookup yields CDR1 MNHEY and CDR2 SMNVEV (reference sequence). CDR3 bases: TGTGCCAGCAGTTTCGGACAGGGGGACATTCTGTTCTTC. Encoded protein: CASSFGQGDILFF.

Judged by abundance, this clonotype is medium-sized (0.01 to 0.1%). The chain recombines TRBV7-9 with TRBJ2-3; TRBD1 might be the D (6 bases). V was trimmed by 4 bases and J by 2 bases, leaving 16 bases between them. The germline V gene has CDR1 SEHNR and CDR2 FQNEAQ (reference sequence). CDR3 size: 16 residues. The CDR3 sequence: CASSSLRAGATDTQYF. CDR3 sequence (DNA): TGTGCCAGCAGCTCACTAAGAGCAGGGGCCACAGATACGCAGTATTTT. Together with reference TRBV7-9 and TRBJ2-3, the CDR3 gives the full variable domain: DTGVSQNPRHKITKRGQNVTFRCDPISEHNRLYWYRQTLGQGPEFLTYFQNEAQLEKSRLLSDRFSAERPKGSFSTLEIQRTEQGDSAMYLCASSSLRAGATDTQYFGPGTRLTVL.

This clonotype was counted many times. The rearrangement links TRBV5-8 to TRBJ1-2; 7 bases are shared with TRBD1. Germline V lookup: CDR1 SGHTS, CDR2 YDEGEE. This CDR3 has 15 residues. J lost 2 bases, V lost 2 bases, and 6 bases had no gene match. In DNA, the CDR3 is TGTGCCAGCAGCTTCATCGGGACAGAGAACTATGGCTACACCTTC. Its protein product is CASSFIGTENYGYTF.

The sample holds many counts of this clonotype. The chain uses TRBV2 and TRBJ2-3; D ambiguous. Per germline, CDR1 SNHLY and CDR2 FYNNEI. The CDR3 has 15 amino acids. V gave up 1 base and J gave up 0 bases, with 8 bases separating them. CDR3 sequence (DNA): TGTGCCAGCAGTGAAGGGTTGGGGAGCACAGATACGCAGTATTTT. Its protein is CASSEGLGSTDTQYF.

The sample holds many counts of this clonotype. J is TRBJ2-1 and V is TRBV9, with a tentative D call TRBD2 (5 bases). This CDR3 region has 14 residues. The V gene lost 4 bases and the J gene lost 3 bases, with 11 bases spanning the gap. CDR1 is SGDLS, CDR2 YYNGEE, per germline. CDR3 sequence: CASSSSRGYNEQFF. Here the CDR3 DNA reads TGTGCCAGCAGCTCTAGTCGGGGCTACAATGAGCAGTTCTTC.

The table lists this clonotype with many counts. V gene TRBV6-6 combines with J gene TRBJ1-2; D call uncertain. The CDR3 spans 15 residues. The germline V gene has CDR1 MNHNY and CDR2 SVGAGI (reference sequence). The V end was cut by 6 bases, the J end by 3 bases, with 17 bases between. This CDR3 is CASRLHGVGHYGYTF. CDR3 bases: TGTGCCAGCAGGCTACACGGGGTTGGCCACTATGGCTACACCTTC.

This clonotype appeared many times. The rearrangement joins TRBV5-1 to TRBJ1-2; 10 nucleotides align to TRBD1. V lost 0 bases, J lost 8 bases, and 7 bases stayed unmatched. This CDR3 is 15 amino acids long. Germline-derived CDR1 and CDR2 are SGHRS and YFSETQ. This CDR3 reads CASSLGPGQGKGYTF. CDR3 sequence (DNA): TGCGCCAGCAGCTTGGGCCCGGGACAGGGGAAAGGCTACACCTTC.

This clonotype was picked up many times. The rearrangement uses TRBV5-8 and TRBJ1-2; a weak D match, TRBD1 (6 bases). The germline V and J ends were trimmed by 2 bases and 4 bases, with 9 bases remaining between them. From germline, CDR1 is SGHTS and CDR2 YDEGEE. This CDR3 is built from 13 residues. The DNA for the CDR3 is TGTGCCAGCAGCTTTGGACAGCCCTATGGCTACACCTTC. Translated: CASSFGQPYGYTF.

The sample holds many counts of this clonotype. CDR3 nucleotide sequence: TGCGCCAGCAGCTTGGTCACTAGCGGAAGCTCCTACAATGAGCAGTTCTTC. Protein product: CASSLVTSGSSYNEQFF. V gene TRBV5-1 combines with J gene TRBJ2-1; 8 bases align to TRBD2. The trim removed 0 bases at V and 0 bases at J, leaving 5 bases unmatched. This CDR3 has 17 residues. Germline CDR1 is SGHRS and CDR2 is YFSETQ.

This clonotype showed up many times. This chain uses TRBV6-5 with TRBJ1-2; tentatively, D is TRBD1 (5 bases). V lost 2 bases and J 3 bases, leaving 7 bases between the germline ends. CDR3 length: 13 residues. Looked up from germline, CDR1 is MNHEY and CDR2 is SVGAGI. CDR3 sequence: CASSYDSYYGYTF. The DNA of the CDR3 is TGTGCCAGCAGTTACGACAGCTACTATGGCTACACCTTC.

This clonotype was counted at least ten times. The chain joins TRBV5-6 to TRBJ2-2; 9 positions match TRBD2. This CDR3 is built from 17 residues. Germline-derived CDR1 and CDR2 are SGHDT and YYEEEE. The V segment lost 4 bases and the J segment 3 bases; nucleotides outside the gene matches: 10. The DNA for the CDR3 is TGTGCCAGCAGCCCAAGGGTAGCGGGGGCTTACACCGGGGAGCTGTTTTTT. Translating gives CASSPRVAGAYTGELFF. Based on the CDR3 plus reference TRBV5-6 and TRBJ2-2, the full variable domain is DAGVTQSPTHLIKTRGQQVTLRCSPKSGHDTVSWYQQALGQGPQFIFQYYEEEERQRGNFPDRFSGHQFPNYSSELNVNALLLGDSALYLCASSPRVAGAYTGELFFGEGSRLTVL.